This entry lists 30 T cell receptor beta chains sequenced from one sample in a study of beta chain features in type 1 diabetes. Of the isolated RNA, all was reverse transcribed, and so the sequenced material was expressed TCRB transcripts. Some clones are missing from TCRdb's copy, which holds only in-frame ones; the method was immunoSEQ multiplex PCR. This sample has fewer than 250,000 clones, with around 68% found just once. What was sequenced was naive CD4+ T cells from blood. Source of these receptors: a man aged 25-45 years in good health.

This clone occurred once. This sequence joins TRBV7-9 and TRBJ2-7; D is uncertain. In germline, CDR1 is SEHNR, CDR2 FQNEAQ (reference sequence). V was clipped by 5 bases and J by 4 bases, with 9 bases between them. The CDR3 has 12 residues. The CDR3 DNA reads TGTGCCAGCAGCCCGGACGGGTACGAGCAGTACTTC. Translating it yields CASSPDGYEQYF.

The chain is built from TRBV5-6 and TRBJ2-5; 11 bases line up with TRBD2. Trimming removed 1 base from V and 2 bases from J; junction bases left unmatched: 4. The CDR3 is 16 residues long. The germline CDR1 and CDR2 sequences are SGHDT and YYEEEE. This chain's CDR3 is CASSLMTSGKQETQYF. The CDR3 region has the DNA TGTGCCAGCAGCTTGATGACTAGCGGGAAACAAGAGACCCAGTACTTC.

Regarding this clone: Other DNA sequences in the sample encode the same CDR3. The chain's CDR3 is CASSVSSSYNEQFF. The DNA of the CDR3 is TGTGCCAGCAGCGTATCGAGTTCCTACAATGAGCAGTTCTTC. The chain recombines TRBV9 with TRBJ2-1, with D unresolved. In germline, CDR1 is SGDLS, CDR2 YYNGEE. V shed 1 base and J shed 1 base, with 6 bases lying between them. The CDR3 runs 14 residues.

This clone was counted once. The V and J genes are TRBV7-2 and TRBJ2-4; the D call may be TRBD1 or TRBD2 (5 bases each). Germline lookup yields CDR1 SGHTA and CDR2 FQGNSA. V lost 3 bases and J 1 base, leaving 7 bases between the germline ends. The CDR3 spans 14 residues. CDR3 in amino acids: CASSFEGAKNIQYF. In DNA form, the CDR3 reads TGTGCCAGCAGCTTCGAGGGGGCCAAAAACATTCAGTACTTC. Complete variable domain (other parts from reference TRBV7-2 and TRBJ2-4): GAGVSQSPSNKVTEKGKDVELRCDPISGHTALYWYRQSLGQGLEFLIYFQGNSAPDKSGLPSDRFSAERTGGSVSTLTIQRTQQEDSAVYLCASSFEGAKNIQYFGAGTRLSVL.

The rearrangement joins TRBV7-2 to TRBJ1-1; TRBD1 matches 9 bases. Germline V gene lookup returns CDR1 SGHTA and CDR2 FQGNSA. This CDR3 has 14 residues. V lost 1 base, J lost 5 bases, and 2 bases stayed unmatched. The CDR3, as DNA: TGTGCCAGCAGCTTAGTAGGACAGGGGACTGAAGCTTTCTTT. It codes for CASSLVGQGTEAFF.

The CDR3 spells CASSGQGRHGYTF. CDR3 DNA: TGTGCCAGCAGTGGACAGGGGAGACACGGCTACACCTTC. The chain joins TRBV25-1 to TRBJ1-2, with 8 positions matching TRBD1. The V gene's germline CDR1 is MGHDK and CDR2 SYGVNS. V trimming: 4 bases; J trimming: 8 bases; junction bases outside the gene matches: 6. This CDR3 has 13 residues.

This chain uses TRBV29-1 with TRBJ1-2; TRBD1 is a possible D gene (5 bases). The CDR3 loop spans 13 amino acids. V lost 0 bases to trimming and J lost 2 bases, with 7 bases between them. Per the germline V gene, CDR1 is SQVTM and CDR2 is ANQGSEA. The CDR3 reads CSVEEWGNYGYTF. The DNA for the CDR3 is TGCAGCGTTGAAGAATGGGGGAACTATGGCTACACCTTC.

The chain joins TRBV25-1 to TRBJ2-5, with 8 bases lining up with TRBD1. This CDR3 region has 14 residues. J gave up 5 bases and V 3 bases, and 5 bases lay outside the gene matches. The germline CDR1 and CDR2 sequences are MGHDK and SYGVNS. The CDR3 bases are TGTGCCAGCAGTGACCGGACAGGGTGGGAGACCCAGTACTTC. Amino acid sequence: CASSDRTGWETQYF.

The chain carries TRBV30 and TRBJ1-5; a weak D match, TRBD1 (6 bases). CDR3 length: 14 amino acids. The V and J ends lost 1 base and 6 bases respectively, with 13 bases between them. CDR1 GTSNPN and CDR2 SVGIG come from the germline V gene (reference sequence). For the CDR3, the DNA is TGTGCCTGGAGTGCGGACAGAGAGGGTCAGCCCCAGCATTTT. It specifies CAWSADREGQPQHF.

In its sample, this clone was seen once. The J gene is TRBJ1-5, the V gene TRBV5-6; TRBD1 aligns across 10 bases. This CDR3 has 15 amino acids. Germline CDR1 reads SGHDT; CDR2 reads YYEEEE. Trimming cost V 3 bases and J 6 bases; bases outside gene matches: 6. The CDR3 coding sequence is TGTGCCAGCAGCTCCGGGACAGGGGTACTTCAGCCCCAGCATTTT. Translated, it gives CASSSGTGVLQPQHF.

For the CDR3, the DNA is TGCGCCAGCAGCCCTCCTGATAGGGACAGGGGGAATGGCTACACCTTC. The encoded protein is CASSPPDRDRGNGYTF. V is TRBV4-1 and J is TRBJ1-2, with TRBD1 matching 11 bases. The germline gives CDR1 MGHRA, CDR2 YSYEKL. J gave up 6 bases and V 4 bases, and 10 bases lay outside the gene matches. CDR3 length: 16 amino acids.

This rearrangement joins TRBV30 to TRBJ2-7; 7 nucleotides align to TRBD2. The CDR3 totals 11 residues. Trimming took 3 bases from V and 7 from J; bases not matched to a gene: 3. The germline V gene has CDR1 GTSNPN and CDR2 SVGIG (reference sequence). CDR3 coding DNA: TGTGCCTGGAGACTAGCGCTTGAGCAGTACTTC. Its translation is CAWRLALEQYF.

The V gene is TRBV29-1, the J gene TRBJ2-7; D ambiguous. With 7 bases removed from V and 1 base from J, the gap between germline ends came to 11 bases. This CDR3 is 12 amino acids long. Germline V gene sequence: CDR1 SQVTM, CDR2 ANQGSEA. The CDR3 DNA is TGCAGCGCTTTGACCACATCCTACGAGCAGTACTTC. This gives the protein CSALTTSYEQYF.

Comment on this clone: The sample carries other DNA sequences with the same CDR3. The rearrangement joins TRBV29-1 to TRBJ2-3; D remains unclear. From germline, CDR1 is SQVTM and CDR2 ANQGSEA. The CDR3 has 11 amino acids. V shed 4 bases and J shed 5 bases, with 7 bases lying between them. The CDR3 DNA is TGCAGCGTTGTGCCCGGAGATACGCAGTATTTT. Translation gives CSVVPGDTQYF.

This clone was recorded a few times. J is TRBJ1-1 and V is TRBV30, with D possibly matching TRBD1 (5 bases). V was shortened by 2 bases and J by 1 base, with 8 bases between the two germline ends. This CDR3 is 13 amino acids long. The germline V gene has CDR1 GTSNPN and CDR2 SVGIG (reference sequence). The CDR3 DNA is TGTGCCTGGAGTAAAACAGGGAACACTGAAGCTTTCTTT. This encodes CAWSKTGNTEAFF.

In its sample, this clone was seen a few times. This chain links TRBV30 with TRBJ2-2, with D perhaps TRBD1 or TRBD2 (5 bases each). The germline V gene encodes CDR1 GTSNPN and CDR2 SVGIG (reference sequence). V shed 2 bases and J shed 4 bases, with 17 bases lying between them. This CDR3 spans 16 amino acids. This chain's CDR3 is CAWSSRDVRFTGELFF. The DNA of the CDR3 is TGTGCCTGGAGTTCCCGGGACGTGCGATTCACCGGGGAGCTGTTTTTT.

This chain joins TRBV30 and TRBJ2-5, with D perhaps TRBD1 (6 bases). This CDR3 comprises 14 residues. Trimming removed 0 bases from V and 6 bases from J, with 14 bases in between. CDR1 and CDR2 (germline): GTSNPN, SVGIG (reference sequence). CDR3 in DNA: TGTGCCTGGAGTGTAAGGGACACTAGTAAGACCCAGTACTTC. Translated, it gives CAWSVRDTSKTQYF.

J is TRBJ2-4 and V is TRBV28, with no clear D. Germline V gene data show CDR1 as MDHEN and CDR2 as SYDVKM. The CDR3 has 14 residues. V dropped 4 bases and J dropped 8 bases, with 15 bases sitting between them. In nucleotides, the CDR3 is TGTGCCAGCAGTTCTGCCACCCCCGGAGACATTCAGTACTTC. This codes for CASSSATPGDIQYF.

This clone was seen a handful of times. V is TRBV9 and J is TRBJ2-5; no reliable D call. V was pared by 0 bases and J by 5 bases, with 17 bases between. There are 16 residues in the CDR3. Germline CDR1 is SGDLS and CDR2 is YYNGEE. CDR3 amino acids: CASSVDGLRVAETQYF. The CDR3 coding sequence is TGTGCCAGCAGCGTAGACGGTCTTAGGGTCGCGGAGACCCAGTACTTC.

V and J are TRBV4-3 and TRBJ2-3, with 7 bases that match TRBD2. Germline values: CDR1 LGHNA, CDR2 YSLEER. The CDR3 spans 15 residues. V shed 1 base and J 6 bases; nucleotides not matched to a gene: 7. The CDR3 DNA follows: TGCGCCAGCAGCCAAGGCCCAAGGGGAGGGGATACGCAGTATTTT. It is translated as CASSQGPRGGDTQYF.

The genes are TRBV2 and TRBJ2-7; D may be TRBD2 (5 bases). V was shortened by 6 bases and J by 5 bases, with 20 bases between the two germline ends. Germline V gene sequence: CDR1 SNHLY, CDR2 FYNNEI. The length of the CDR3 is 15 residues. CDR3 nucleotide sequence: TGTGCCAGCAGCGAACTAGGGTGGCGTGACAACGAGCAGTACTTC. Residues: CASSELGWRDNEQYF.

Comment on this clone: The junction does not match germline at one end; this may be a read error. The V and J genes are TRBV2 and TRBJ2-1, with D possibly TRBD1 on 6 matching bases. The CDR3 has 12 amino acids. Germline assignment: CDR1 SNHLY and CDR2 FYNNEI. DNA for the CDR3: TGTGCCAGCAGTGATGTTGGGACACTCCCGATCTTC. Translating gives CASSDVGTLPIF. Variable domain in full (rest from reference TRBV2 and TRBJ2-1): EPEVTQTPSHQVTQMGQEVILRCVPISNHLYFYWYRQILGQKVEFLVSFYNNEISEKSEIFDDQFSVERPDGSNFTLKIRSTKLEDSAMYFCASSDVGTLPIFGPGTRLTVL.

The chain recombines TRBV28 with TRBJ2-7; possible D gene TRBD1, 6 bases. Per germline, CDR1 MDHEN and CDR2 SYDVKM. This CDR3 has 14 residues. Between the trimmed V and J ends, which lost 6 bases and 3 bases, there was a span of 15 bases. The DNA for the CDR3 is TGTGCCAGCAGACTAACAGGGCAGATCTACGAGCAGTACTTC. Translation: CASRLTGQIYEQYF.

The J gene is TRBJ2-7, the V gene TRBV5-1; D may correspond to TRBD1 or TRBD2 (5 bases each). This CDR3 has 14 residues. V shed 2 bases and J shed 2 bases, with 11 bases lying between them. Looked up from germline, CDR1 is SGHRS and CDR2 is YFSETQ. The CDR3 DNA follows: TGCGCCAGCAGCTTCGGGACGTTTGCCTACGAGCAGTACTTC. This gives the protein CASSFGTFAYEQYF. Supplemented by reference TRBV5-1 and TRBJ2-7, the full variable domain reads KAGVTQTPRYLIKTRGQQVTLSCSPISGHRSVSWYQQTPGQGLQFLFEYFSETQRNKGNFPGRFSGRQFSNSRSEMNVSTLELGDSALYLCASSFGTFAYEQYFGPGTRLTVT.

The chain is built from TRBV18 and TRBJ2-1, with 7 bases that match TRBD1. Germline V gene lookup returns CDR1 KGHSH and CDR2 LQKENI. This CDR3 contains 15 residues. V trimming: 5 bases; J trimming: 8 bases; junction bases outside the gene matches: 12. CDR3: CASSSQGTLVDEQFF. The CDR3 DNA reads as TGTGCCAGCTCATCACAGGGGACACTGGTCGATGAGCAGTTCTTC.

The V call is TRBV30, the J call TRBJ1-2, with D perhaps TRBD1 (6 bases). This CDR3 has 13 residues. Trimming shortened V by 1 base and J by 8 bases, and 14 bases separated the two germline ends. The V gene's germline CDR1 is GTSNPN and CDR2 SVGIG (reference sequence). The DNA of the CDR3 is TGTGCCTGGAGTGAACAGGGAGTCCAGGGCTACACCTTC. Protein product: CAWSEQGVQGYTF.

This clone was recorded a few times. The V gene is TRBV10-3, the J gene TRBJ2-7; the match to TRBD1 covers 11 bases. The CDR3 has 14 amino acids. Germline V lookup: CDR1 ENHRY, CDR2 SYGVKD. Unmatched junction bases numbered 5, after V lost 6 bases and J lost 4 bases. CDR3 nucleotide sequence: TGTGCCATCAGCACCGGGACAGGGGGGTACGAGCAGTACTTC. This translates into CAISTGTGGYEQYF.

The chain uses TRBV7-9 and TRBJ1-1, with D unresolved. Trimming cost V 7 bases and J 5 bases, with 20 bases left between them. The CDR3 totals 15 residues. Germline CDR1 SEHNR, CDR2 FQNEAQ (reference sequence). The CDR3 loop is CASTLGRDVGTEAFF. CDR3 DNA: TGTGCCAGCACTCTCGGACGAGACGTAGGGACTGAAGCTTTCTTT.

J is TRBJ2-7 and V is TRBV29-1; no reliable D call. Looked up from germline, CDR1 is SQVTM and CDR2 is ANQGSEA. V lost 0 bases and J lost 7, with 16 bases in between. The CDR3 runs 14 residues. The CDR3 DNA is TGCAGCGTTGAAGATCTTAAGTCAGCCAATGAGCAGTACTTC. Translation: CSVEDLKSANEQYF.

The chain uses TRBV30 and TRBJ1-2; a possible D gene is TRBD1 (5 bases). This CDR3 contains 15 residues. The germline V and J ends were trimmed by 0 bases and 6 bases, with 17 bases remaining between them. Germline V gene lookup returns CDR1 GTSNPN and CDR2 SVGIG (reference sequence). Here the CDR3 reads CAWSVQLAGRHGYTF. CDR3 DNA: TGTGCCTGGAGTGTACAGTTGGCAGGGAGGCATGGCTACACCTTC.